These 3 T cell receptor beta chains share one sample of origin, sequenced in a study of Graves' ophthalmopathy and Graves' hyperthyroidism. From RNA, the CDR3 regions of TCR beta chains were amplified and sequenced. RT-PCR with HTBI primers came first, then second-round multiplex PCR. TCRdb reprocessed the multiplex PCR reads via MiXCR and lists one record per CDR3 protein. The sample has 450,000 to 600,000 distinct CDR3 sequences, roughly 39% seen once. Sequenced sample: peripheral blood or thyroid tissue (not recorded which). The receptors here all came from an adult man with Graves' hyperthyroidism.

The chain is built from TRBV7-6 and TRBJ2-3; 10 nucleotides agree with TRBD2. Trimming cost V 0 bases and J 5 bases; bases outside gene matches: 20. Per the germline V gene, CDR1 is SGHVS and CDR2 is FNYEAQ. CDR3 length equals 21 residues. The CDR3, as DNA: TGTGCCAGCAGCTTAGCGCGTGGACACCCACGGTTTACTAGCGGGGAAGATACGCAGTATTTT. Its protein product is CASSLARGHPRFTSGEDTQYF.

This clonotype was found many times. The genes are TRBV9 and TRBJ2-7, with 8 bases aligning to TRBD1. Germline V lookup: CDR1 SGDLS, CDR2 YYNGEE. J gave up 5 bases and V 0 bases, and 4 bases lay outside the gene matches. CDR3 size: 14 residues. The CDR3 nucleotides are TGTGCCAGCAGCGTAGCAGGACAGGGCAACGAGCAGTACTTC. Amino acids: CASSVAGQGNEQYF.

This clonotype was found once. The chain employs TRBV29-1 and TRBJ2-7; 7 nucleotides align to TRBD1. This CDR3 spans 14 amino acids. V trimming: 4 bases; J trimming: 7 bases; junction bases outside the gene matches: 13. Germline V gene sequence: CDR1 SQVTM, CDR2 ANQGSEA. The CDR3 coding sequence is TGCAGCGTTGGACAGGGTGGGAACACCGGGGAGCAGTACTTC. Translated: CSVGQGGNTGEQYF.